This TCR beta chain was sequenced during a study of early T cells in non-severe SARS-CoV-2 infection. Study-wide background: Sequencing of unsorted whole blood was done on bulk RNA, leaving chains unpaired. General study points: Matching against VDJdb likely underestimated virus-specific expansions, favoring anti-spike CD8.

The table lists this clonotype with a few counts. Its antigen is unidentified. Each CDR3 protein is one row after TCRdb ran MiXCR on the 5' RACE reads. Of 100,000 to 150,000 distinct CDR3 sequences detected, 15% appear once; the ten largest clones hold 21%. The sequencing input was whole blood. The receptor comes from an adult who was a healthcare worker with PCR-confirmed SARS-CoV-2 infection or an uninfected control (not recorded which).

CDR3 region: CASSWVLADSTDTQYF. The DNA for the CDR3 is TGTGCCAGCAGCTGGGTACTCGCGGATAGCACAGATACGCAGTATTTT. The chain couples TRBV5-8 to TRBJ2-3; D remains ambiguous. The CDR3 spans 16 residues. The V end lost 3 bases, the J end lost 0 bases, and 14 bases lay between the germline ends. Germline V gives CDR1 SGHTS, CDR2 YDEGEE. Filled out from reference TRBV5-8 and TRBJ2-3, the complete variable domain reads EAGVTQSPTHLIKTRGQQATLRCSPISGHTSVYWYQQALGLGLQFLLWYDEGEERNRGNFPPRFSGRQFPNYSSELNVNALELEDSALYLCASSWVLADSTDTQYFGPGTRLTVL.